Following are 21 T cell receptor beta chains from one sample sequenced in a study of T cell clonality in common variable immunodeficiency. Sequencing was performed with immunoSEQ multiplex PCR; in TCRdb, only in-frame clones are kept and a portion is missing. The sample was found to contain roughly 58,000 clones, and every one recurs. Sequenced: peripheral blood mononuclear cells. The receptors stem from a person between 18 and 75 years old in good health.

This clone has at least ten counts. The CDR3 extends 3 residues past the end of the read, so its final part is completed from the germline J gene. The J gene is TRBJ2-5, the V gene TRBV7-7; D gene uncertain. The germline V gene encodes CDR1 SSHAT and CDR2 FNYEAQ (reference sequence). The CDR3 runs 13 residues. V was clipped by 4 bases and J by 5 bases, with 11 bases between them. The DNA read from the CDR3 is TGTGCCAGCAGCTCTGGGCCGGTGGAGACC. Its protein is CASSSGPVET. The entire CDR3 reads CASSSGPVETQYF. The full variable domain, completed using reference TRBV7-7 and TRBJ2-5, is GAGVSQSPRYKVTKRGQDVTLRCDPISSHATLYWYQQALGQGPEFLTYFNYEAQPDKSGLPSDRFSAERPEGSISTLTIQRTEQRDSAMYRCASSSGPVETQYFGPGTRLLVL.

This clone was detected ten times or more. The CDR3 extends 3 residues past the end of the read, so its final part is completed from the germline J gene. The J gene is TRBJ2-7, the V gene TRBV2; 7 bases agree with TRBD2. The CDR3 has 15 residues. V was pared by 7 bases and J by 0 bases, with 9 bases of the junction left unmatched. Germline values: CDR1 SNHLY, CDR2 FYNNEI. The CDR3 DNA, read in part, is TGTGCCAGCACCCCCACTAGCGCCTACTCCTACGAG. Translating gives CASTPTSAYSYE. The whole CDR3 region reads CASTPTSAYSYEQYF.

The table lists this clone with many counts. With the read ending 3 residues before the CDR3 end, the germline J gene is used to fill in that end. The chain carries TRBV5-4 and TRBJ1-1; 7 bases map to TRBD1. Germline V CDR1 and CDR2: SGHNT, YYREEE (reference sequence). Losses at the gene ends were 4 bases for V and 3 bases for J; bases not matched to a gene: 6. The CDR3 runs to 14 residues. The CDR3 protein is CASSDDRVDTEAFF. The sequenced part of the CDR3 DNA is TGTGCCAGCAGCGACGACAGGGTAGACACTGAA.

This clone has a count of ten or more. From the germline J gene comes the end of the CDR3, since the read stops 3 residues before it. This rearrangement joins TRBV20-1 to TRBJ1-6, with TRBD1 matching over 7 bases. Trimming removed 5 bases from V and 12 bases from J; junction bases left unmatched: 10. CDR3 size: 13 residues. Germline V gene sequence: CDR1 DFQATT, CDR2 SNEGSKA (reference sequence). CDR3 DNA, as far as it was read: TGCAGTGCTTCCCGGACAGGCTTTGGACCC. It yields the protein CSASRTGFGP. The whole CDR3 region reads CSASRTGFGPLHF.

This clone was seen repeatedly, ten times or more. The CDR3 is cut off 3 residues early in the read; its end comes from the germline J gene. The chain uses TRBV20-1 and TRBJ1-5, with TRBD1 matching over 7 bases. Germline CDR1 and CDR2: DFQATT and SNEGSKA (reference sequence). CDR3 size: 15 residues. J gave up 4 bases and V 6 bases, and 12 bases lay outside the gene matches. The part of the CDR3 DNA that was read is TGCAGTGCCTCTATAAGAGGGACAGAGAATCAGCCC. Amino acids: CSASIRGTENQP. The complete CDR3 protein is CSASIRGTENQPQHF.

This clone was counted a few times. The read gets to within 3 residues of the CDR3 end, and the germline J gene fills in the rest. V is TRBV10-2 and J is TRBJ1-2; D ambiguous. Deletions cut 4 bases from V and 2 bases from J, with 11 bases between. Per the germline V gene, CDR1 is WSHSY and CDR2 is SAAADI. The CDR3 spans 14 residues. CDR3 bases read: TGCGCCAGCAGTGGGCAGGAACCAAACTATGGC. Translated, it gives CASSGQEPNYG. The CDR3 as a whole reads CASSGQEPNYGYTF.

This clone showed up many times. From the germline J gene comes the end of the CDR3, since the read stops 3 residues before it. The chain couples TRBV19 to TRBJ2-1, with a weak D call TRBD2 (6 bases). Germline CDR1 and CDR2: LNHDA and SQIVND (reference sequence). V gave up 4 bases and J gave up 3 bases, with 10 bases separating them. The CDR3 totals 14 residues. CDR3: CASSTGLDYNEQFF. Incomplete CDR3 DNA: TGTGCCAGTAGTACGGGACTGGACTACAATGAG.

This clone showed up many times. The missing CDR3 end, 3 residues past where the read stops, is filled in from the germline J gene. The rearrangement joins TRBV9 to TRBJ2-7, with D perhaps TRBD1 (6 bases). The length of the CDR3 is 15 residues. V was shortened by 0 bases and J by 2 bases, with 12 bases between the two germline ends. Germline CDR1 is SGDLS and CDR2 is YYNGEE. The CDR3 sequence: CASSVDVNRAYEQYF. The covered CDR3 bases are TGTGCCAGCAGCGTAGACGTTAACAGGGCCTACGAG.

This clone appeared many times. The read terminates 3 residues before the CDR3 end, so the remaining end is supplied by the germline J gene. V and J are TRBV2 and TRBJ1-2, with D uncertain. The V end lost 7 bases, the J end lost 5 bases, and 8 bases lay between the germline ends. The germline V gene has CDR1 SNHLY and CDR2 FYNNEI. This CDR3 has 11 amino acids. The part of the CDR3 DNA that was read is TGTGCCAGCACCGAACGGTATGGC. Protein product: CASTERYG. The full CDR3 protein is CASTERYGYTF. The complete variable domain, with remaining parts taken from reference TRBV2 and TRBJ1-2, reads EPEVTQTPSHQVTQMGQEVILRCVPISNHLYFYWYRQILGQKVEFLVSFYNNEISEKSEIFDDQFSVERPDGSNFTLKIRSTKLEDSAMYFCASTERYGYTFGSGTRLTVV.

The CDR3 DNA, read in part, is TGTGCCAGCAGCTCACTTCCCTATGGT. Translated, it gives CASSSLPYG. The full CDR3 sequence reads CASSSLPYGQYF. The chain is built from TRBV7-2 and TRBJ2-4; no reliable D call. The observed sequence ends 3 residues before the CDR3 terminus, with the missing tail filled in from the germline J gene. CDR1 SGHTA and CDR2 FQGNSA come from the germline V gene. The CDR3 consists of 12 residues.

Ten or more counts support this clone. CDR3 DNA (partial): TGTGCCAGCAGTCCAGGGGGTACTAGCACAGATACG. Amino acids: CASSPGGTSTDT. The CDR3, in full, reads CASSPGGTSTDTQYF. The chain links TRBV28 to TRBJ2-3; 7 bases are shared with TRBD1. The read ends 3 residues shy of where the CDR3 ends; the end is completed using the germline J gene. Germline-derived CDR1 and CDR2 are MDHEN and SYDVKM. The trim removed 5 bases at V and 0 bases at J, leaving 5 bases unmatched. This CDR3 is built from 15 residues. Looking up the rest from reference TRBV28 and TRBJ2-3 gives the full variable domain: DVKVTQSSRYLVKRTGEKVFLECVQDMDHENMFWYRQDPGLGLRLIYFSYDVKMKEKGDIPEGYSVSREKKERFSLILESASTNQTSMYLCASSPGGTSTDTQYFGPGTRLTVL.

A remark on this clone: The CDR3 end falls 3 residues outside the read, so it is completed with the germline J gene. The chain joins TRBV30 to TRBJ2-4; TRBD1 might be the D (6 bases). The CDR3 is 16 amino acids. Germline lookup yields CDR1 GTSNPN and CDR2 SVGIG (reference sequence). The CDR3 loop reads CAWTPDRTFINYGQYF. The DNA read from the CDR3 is TGTGCCTGGACCCCAGACAGGACTTTCATTAACTATGGT.

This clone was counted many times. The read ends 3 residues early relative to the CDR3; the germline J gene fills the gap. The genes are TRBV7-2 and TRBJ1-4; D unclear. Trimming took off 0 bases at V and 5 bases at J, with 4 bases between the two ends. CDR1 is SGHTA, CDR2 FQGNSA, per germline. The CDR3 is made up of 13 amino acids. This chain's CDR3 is CASSLAGNEKLFF. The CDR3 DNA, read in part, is TGTGCCAGCAGCTTAGCAGGGAATGAAAAA.

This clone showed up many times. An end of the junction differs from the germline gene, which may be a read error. CDR3 in amino acids: CASSQHDRPNTGELFF. CDR3 DNA, as far as it was read: TGCGCCAGCAGCCAACATGACAGACCGAACACCGGGGAG. V is TRBV4-2 and J is TRBJ2-2; D might be TRBD1 (5 bases). With the read ending 3 residues before the CDR3 end, the germline J gene is used to fill in that end. CDR1 is LGHNA, CDR2 YNFKEQ, per germline. CDR3 length: 16 residues.

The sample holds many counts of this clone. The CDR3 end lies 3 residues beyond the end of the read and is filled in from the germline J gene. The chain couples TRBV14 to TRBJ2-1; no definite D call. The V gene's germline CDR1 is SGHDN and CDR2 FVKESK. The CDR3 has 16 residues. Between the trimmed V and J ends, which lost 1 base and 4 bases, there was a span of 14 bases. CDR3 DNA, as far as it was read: TGTGCCAGCAGCCAAGCTCCTGGGCAGGATTACAATGAG. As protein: CASSQAPGQDYNE. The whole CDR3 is CASSQAPGQDYNEQFF.

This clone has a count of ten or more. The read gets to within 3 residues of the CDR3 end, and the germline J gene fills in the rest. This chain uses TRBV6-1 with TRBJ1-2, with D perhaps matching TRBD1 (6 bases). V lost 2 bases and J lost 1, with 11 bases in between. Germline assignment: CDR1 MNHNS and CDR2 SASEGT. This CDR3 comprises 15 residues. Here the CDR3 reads CASSEWDTLNYGYTF. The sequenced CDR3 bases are TGTGCCAGCAGTGAATGGGACACCCTTAACTATGGC.

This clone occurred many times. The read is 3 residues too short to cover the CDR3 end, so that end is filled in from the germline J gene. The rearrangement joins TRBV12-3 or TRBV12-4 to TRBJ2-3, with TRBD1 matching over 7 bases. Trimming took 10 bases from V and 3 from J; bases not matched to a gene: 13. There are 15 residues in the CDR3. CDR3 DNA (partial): TGTGCCATTGAACTACCGGGACAGACTACAGATACG. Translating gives CAIELPGQTTDT. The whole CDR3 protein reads CAIELPGQTTDTQYF.

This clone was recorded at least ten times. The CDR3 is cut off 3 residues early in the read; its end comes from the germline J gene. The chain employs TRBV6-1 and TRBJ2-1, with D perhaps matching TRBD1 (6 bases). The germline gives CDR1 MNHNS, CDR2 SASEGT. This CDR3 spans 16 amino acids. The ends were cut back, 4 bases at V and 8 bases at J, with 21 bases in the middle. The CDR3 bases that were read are TGTGCCAGCAGTGGGGAACAGGGCCGACTTTTGTATGAG. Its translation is CASSGEQGRLLYE. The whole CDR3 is CASSGEQGRLLYEQFF.

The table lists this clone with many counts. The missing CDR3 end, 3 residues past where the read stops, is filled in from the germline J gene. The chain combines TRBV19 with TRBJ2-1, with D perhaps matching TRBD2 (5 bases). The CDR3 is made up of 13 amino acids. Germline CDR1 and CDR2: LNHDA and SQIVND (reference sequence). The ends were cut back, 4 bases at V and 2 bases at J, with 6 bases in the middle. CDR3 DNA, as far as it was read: TGTGCCAGTAGTAGAGGGCCCTACAATGAG. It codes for CASSRGPYNE. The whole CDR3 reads CASSRGPYNEQFF.

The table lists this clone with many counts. The CDR3 loop reads CASSDVQGFTYEQYF. The sequenced part of the CDR3 DNA is TGTGCCAGCAGTGATGTACAGGGATTTACCTACGAG. The chain links TRBV6-1 to TRBJ2-7, with D perhaps TRBD1 (6 bases). The read stops 3 residues short of the end of the CDR3; the missing end is completed from the germline J gene. The CDR3 consists of 15 residues. Trimming cost V 3 bases and J 2 bases, with 14 bases left between them. Germline CDR1 reads MNHNS; CDR2 reads SASEGT.

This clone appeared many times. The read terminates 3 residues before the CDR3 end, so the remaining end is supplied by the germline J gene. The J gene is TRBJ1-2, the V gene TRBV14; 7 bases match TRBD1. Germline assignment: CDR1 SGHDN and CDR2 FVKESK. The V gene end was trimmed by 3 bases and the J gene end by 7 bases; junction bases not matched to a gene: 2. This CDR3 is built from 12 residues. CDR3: CASSHSGGGYTF. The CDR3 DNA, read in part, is TGTGCCAGCAGCCATTCAGGGGGTGGC.